This T cell receptor beta chain came from a study of T-cell memory formation after mild COVID-19. As for the study in general: TCR clustering was largely donor specific. Study-wide points: Some clones that responded were present in memory (sampled pre-infection), which suggests cross-reactive memory joined. CD4+ contracting clones were mainly CM and EM; CD8+ ones, EMRA. Unconfirmed was the SARS-CoV-2 specificity of second-wave clones that peaked on day 37.

To note about this clonotype: The antigen is unknown.

Looked up from germline, CDR1 is SGHRS and CDR2 is YFSETQ. The CDR3 length is 16 residues. Trimming at V came to 0 bases and at J to 1 base, leaving 2 bases not matched to a gene. TCRdb independently ran MiXCR on the 5' RACE reads; one entry per CDR3 protein. This table has about 400,000 distinct CDR3 sequences, less than 25% appearing once. This clonotype was sampled from an adult woman who had mild COVID-19 (a few samples of this study predate the infection). Cell type and time point are not known. The sequenced material came from PBMCs or a T cell subset sorted from them (not recorded which). This chain joins TRBV5-1 and TRBJ2-2, with 8 bases that match TRBD1. The CDR3 reads CASSLGTGRNTGELFF. The CDR3 DNA sequence: TGCGCCAGCAGCTTGGGGACAGGGAGGAACACCGGGGAGCTGTTTTTT.